A single sample is the source of the 26 T cell receptor beta chains below, sequenced in a study of shared clonotypes between healthy human individuals. The table came from immunoSEQ multiplex PCR; TCRdb's copy has only in-frame clones and leaves some out. In the table there are 2 million to 2.5 million clones, just over 90% of which are singletons. The sample comprised naive CD4+ T cells from PBMCs. Described subset: CD45RA+ positively selected. These TCRs come from a man between 18 and 29 years old in good health. Some clones in this sample may be carry-over from other donors' samples.

In this sample, this clone turned up once. At one end the junction does not follow the germline gene, possibly because of a read error. This chain uses TRBV18 with TRBJ2-3; D is possibly TRBD2 (5 bases). CDR1 and CDR2 (germline): KGHSH, LQKENI. The CDR3 has 14 residues. Here the CDR3 DNA reads TGTGCCAGCTCTCCACCCGGGGAGTCAGATACGCAGTATTTT. This sequence encodes CASSPPGESDTQYF. Complete variable domain (other parts from reference TRBV18 and TRBJ2-3): NAGVMQNPRHLVRRRGQEARLRCSPMKGHSHVYWYRQLPEEGLKFMVYLQKENIIDESGMPKERFSAEFPKEGPSILRIQQVVRGDSAAYFCASSPPGESDTQYFGPGTRLTVL.

The chain employs TRBV4-1 and TRBJ2-1; 11 bases match TRBD2. This CDR3 has 17 residues. J gave up 5 bases and V 4 bases, and 10 bases lay outside the gene matches. Germline lookup yields CDR1 MGHRA and CDR2 YSYEKL. The CDR3 loop is CASSRFTGLAGNNEQFF. In nucleotides, the CDR3 is TGCGCCAGCAGCCGCTTTACCGGACTAGCGGGCAACAATGAGCAGTTCTTC.

The chain links TRBV28 to TRBJ1-2; maybe TRBD1 (5 bases). The length of the CDR3 is 13 residues. Trimming removed 8 bases from V and 5 bases from J, with 15 bases in between. Germline lookup yields CDR1 MDHEN and CDR2 SYDVKM. This CDR3 reads CASGTTGTYGYTF. Written as DNA, the CDR3 is TGTGCCAGCGGTACCACGGGGACTTATGGCTACACCTTC.

This sequence joins TRBV7-3 and TRBJ2-3; 7 nucleotides agree with TRBD1. CDR1 is SGHTA, CDR2 FQGTGA, per germline. The CDR3 consists of 16 residues. V dropped 5 bases and J dropped 1; count of bases not matched to a gene: 9. CDR3 DNA sequence: TGTGCCAGCAGCCTACCGACAGGGACGGGCACAGATACGCAGTATTTT. This encodes CASSLPTGTGTDTQYF.

The chain employs TRBV19 and TRBJ2-7, with D perhaps TRBD2 (6 bases). The CDR3 contains 13 residues. With 8 bases removed from V and 1 base from J, the gap between germline ends came to 12 bases. CDR1 and CDR2 from the germline V gene are LNHDA and SQIVND (reference sequence). The CDR3 spells CASSRDWSYEQYF. CDR3 nucleotide sequence: TGTGCCAGTTCTAGGGACTGGTCCTACGAGCAGTACTTC.

The table lists this clone with a few counts. V and J are TRBV28 and TRBJ2-7; D is undetermined. This CDR3 contains 12 residues. The germline gives CDR1 MDHEN, CDR2 SYDVKM. Trimming left V 5 bases short and J 7 bases short, with 12 bases between. The DNA for the CDR3 is TGTGCCAGCAGTACCCCGGTGTGGGAGCAGTACTTC. Amino acids: CASSTPVWEQYF.

The chain carries TRBV18 and TRBJ2-2, with 8 bases fitting TRBD1. CDR1 and CDR2 (germline): KGHSH, LQKENI. The J segment lost 0 bases and the V segment lost 5 bases, leaving 5 bases of the junction unmatched. This CDR3 is 16 amino acids long. The CDR3 loop reads CASSNLGQANTGELFF. DNA for the CDR3: TGTGCCAGCTCAAACCTGGGACAGGCGAACACCGGGGAGCTGTTTTTT.

Only one count was recorded for this clone. This same CDR3 is encoded by further DNA sequences in the sample. This sequence joins TRBV7-9 and TRBJ2-5; D unclear. Germline CDR1 SEHNR, CDR2 FQNEAQ (reference sequence). Trimming pared 0 bases from V and 2 bases from J, leaving 1 base between. This CDR3 region has 12 residues. For the CDR3, the DNA is TGTGCCAGCAGCTTAGCGCAAGAGACCCAGTACTTC. Its translation is CASSLAQETQYF. The full variable domain, in which reference TRBV7-9 and TRBJ2-5 provide the parts outside the CDR3, is DTGVSQNPRHKITKRGQNVTFRCDPISEHNRLYWYRQTLGQGPEFLTYFQNEAQLEKSRLLSDRFSAERPKGSFSTLEIQRTEQGDSAMYLCASSLAQETQYFGPGTRLLVL.

DNA of the CDR3: TGTGCCAGCAGCCGGTTCAGCGGGAGGGCAAACAATGAGCAGTTCTTC. Translation: CASSRFSGRANNEQFF. This chain joins TRBV11-2 and TRBJ2-1, with 10 bases identical to TRBD2. The germline CDR1 and CDR2 sequences are SGHAT and FQNNGV. This CDR3 region has 16 residues. V lost 5 bases to trimming and J lost 5 bases; unmatched junction nucleotides: 9.

The rearrangement joins TRBV9 to TRBJ1-4; D uncertain. This CDR3 comprises 16 residues. The germline CDR1 and CDR2 sequences are SGDLS and YYNGEE. V lost 0 bases to trimming and J lost 4 bases, with 13 bases between them. The CDR3 nucleotides read TGTGCCAGCAGCGTAGGCGTTGGGATCTTTAATGAAAAACTGTTTTTT. This codes for CASSVGVGIFNEKLFF.

The genes are TRBV21-1 and TRBJ2-4; TRBD2, the table's D call, was not compared with the DNA. TRBV21-1 is an annotated pseudogene. The CDR3 spans 20 residues. The CDR3 region has the DNA TGTGCCAGCAGCAAAGCGCTGGGGACTAGCGGGAGGTTTGCCAAAAACATTCAGTACTTC. Amino acids: CASSKALGTSGRFAKNIQYF.

This chain connects TRBV6-5 to TRBJ2-5; TRBD1 agrees at 8 bases. The length of the CDR3 is 14 residues. In germline, CDR1 is MNHEY, CDR2 SVGAGI. The V gene end was trimmed by 6 bases and the J gene end by 4 bases; junction bases not matched to a gene: 7. The CDR3 sequence: CASREGQGVETQYF. CDR3 DNA: TGTGCCAGCAGAGAAGGACAGGGAGTAGAGACCCAGTACTTC.

V gene TRBV6-4 combines with J gene TRBJ2-2; 7 bases are a match to TRBD1. Germline V gene sequence: CDR1 MRHNA, CDR2 SNTAGT. V shed 8 bases, J shed 3 bases, and the junction held 9 bases outside the gene matches. The CDR3 length is 15 residues. CDR3 loop: CASRSRDSDTGELFF. The CDR3 nucleotides are TGTGCCAGCCGATCCCGGGACAGTGACACCGGGGAGCTGTTTTTT.

The J gene is TRBJ1-2, the V gene TRBV10-3; 11 bases line up with TRBD1. The germline CDR1 and CDR2 sequences are ENHRY and SYGVKD. The CDR3 runs 14 residues. Losses at the gene ends were 4 bases for V and 4 bases for J; bases not matched to a gene: 2. The CDR3 coding sequence is TGTGCCATCAGTGGGACAGGGGGCGCCTATGGCTACACCTTC. Its translation: CAISGTGGAYGYTF.

The chain recombines TRBV6-4 with TRBJ2-2, with 7 bases aligning to TRBD1. V trimming: 2 bases; J trimming: 4 bases; junction bases outside the gene matches: 7. The CDR3 runs 16 residues. Germline CDR1 MRHNA, CDR2 SNTAGT. This chain's CDR3 is CASSDRKGGFTGELFF. The CDR3, as DNA: TGTGCCAGCAGTGACCGTAAAGGGGGCTTCACCGGGGAGCTGTTTTTT.

CDR3 nucleotide sequence: TGTGCCAGCAGCCAACCGGGACAGTACGAGCAGTACTTC. Its protein product is CASSQPGQYEQYF. The rearrangement uses TRBV4-2 and TRBJ2-7, with 7 bases identical to TRBD1. J gave up 4 bases and V 2 bases, and 2 bases lay outside the gene matches. Germline assignment: CDR1 LGHNA and CDR2 YNFKEQ. The CDR3 length is 13 residues.

The rearrangement joins TRBV7-2 to TRBJ1-2; D is unresolved. Per the germline V gene, CDR1 is SGHTA and CDR2 is FQGNSA. V lost 3 bases to trimming and J lost 9 bases, with 14 bases between them. This CDR3 comprises 13 residues. CDR3 in amino acids: CASSLADTPRYTF. CDR3 DNA: TGTGCCAGCAGCTTGGCCGACACGCCGCGCTACACCTTC.

The rearrangement uses TRBV9 and TRBJ1-1, with 8 nucleotides matching TRBD1. J was trimmed by 4 bases and V by 5 bases; bases with no gene match: 4. This CDR3 region has 13 residues. The germline CDR1 and CDR2 sequences are SGDLS and YYNGEE. DNA for the CDR3: TGTGCCAGCAGGGGAGGACAGGGCACTGAAGCTTTCTTT. Protein product: CASRGGQGTEAFF.

This chain links TRBV7-3 with TRBJ2-1; possible D gene TRBD2, 6 bases. The CDR3 has 14 residues. The germline V and J ends were trimmed by 5 bases and 8 bases, with 16 bases remaining between them. CDR1 is SGHTA, CDR2 FQGTGA, per germline. CDR3 region: CASSLAGTGDEQFF. CDR3 DNA: TGTGCCAGCAGCCTGGCCGGGACTGGCGATGAGCAGTTCTTC.

This clone occurred once. The J gene is TRBJ1-1, the V gene TRBV5-1; 7 bases are a match to TRBD1. Germline V CDR1 and CDR2: SGHRS, YFSETQ. The CDR3 has 14 amino acids. Trimming removed 0 bases from V and 4 bases from J; junction bases left unmatched: 3. The DNA of the CDR3 is TGCGCCAGCAGCTTGGACAGGGGCATCACTGAAGCTTTCTTT. Translating gives CASSLDRGITEAFF.

J is TRBJ1-1 and V is TRBV28, with D possibly being TRBD1 (6 bases). In germline, CDR1 is MDHEN, CDR2 SYDVKM. V was trimmed by 6 bases and J by 5 bases, leaving 16 bases between them. The CDR3 totals 14 residues. CDR3 in DNA: TGTGCCAGCAGGCCCTGGGGGGGCATGACTGAAGCTTTCTTT. This sequence encodes CASRPWGGMTEAFF.

This sequence joins TRBV5-4 and TRBJ2-7; 7 bases line up with TRBD2. This CDR3 is built from 16 residues. Germline V gives CDR1 SGHNT, CDR2 YYREEE (reference sequence). Trimming at V came to 4 bases and at J to 0 bases, leaving 10 bases not matched to a gene. CDR3 sequence (DNA): TGTGCCAGCAGCGCATATGCTAGCGGCCCCTCCTACGAGCAGTACTTC. Its translation is CASSAYASGPSYEQYF.

The chain employs TRBV11-3 and TRBJ1-1, with a tentative D call TRBD1 (5 bases). The CDR3 spans 16 residues. Trimming took off 7 bases at V and 2 bases at J, with 20 bases between the two ends. CDR1 and CDR2 (germline): SGHNT, YENEEA. In DNA, the CDR3 is TGTGCCAGCACCCCCAATTTAAGAAGGGGCAACACTGAAGCTTTCTTT. Protein product: CASTPNLRRGNTEAFF.

The chain recombines TRBV27 with TRBJ1-2; 9 nucleotides agree with TRBD1. Germline V CDR1 and CDR2: MNHEY, SMNVEV (reference sequence). V was pared by 6 bases and J by 2 bases, with 7 bases of the junction left unmatched. This CDR3 comprises 15 residues. For the CDR3, the DNA is TGTGCCAGCAGATTCAGGACAGGGGAAAACTATGGCTACACCTTC. It yields the protein CASRFRTGENYGYTF.

The rearrangement uses TRBV7-2 and TRBJ1-1; perhaps TRBD1 as D (6 bases). Trimming removed 4 bases at V and 4 bases at J, with 13 bases between. Per germline, CDR1 SGHTA and CDR2 FQGNSA. The CDR3 has 14 residues. For the CDR3, the DNA is TGTGCCAGCAGCTACCACAGGGTGACCACTGAAGCTTTCTTT. This encodes CASSYHRVTTEAFF.

This chain joins TRBV5-1 and TRBJ1-1, with a tentative D call TRBD1 (6 bases). The germline V gene encodes CDR1 SGHRS and CDR2 YFSETQ. Trimming left V 7 bases short and J 0 bases short, with 25 bases between. This CDR3 is 18 amino acids long. The CDR3 reads CASRINTGQINMNTEAFF. As DNA, the CDR3 is TGCGCCAGCCGTATCAACACAGGGCAGATTAACATGAACACTGAAGCTTTCTTT.